Following are 28 T cell receptor beta chains from one sample sequenced in a study of CXCR3-negative and CXCR3-positive naive CD8 T cells (dated by TCRdb to between 2018 and 2021). Sequencing was carried out with a NextSeq 550. The Human TCR Profiling Kit (MiLaboratory) was used to prepare UMI-labeled 5' RACE TRB cDNA libraries. The reads were reprocessed in TCRdb, with one entry per CDR3 protein sequence and no accompanying DNA. The sample table holds over 100,000 distinct CDR3 sequences. The top ten constitute 0.45% to 0.55% of the sample. Sequences were obtained from naive CXCR3- CD8+ T cells from blood. The label giving this sample's cell subset or site can be read as: CD45RO-CCR7+CD27+CD95- naive CD8+ T cells lacking CXCR3 (TNR3-). The receptors derive from a human donor in good health. Some clones in this sample may be carry-over from other donors' samples.

The chain uses TRBV28 and TRBJ2-2; TCRdb selects TRBD1, and the lack of DNA leaves this call unchecked. In germline, CDR1 is MDHEN, CDR2 SYDVKM. This CDR3 is 16 amino acids long. This chain's CDR3 is CASSLFPGTETGELFF.

The chain has TRBV29-1 and TRBJ1-2; TCRdb indicates TRBD1, and absent DNA this call remains unverified. This CDR3 is 14 amino acids long. Germline loops: CDR1 SQVTM, CDR2 ANQGSEA. The CDR3 sequence: CSVEDEGENYGYTF.

CDR3 loop: CASSAGQTDWETQYF. V is TRBV9 and J is TRBJ2-5; there is no DNA to check the TCRdb D call of TRBD1. CDR3 length: 15 residues. Germline V gene lookup returns CDR1 SGDLS and CDR2 YYNGEE.

This rearrangement joins TRBV12-3 or TRBV12-4 to TRBJ1-5. The CDR3 length is 14 residues. The CDR3 spells CASSQSYKDQPQHF.

The genes are TRBV24-1 and TRBJ2-3. CDR3 length: 17 amino acids. Germline CDR1 is KGHDR and CDR2 is SFDVKD. This CDR3 reads CATSDSKRMDWRDTQYF.

The gene calls are TRBV6-5 and TRBJ1-1; TCRdb selects TRBD1, and the lack of DNA leaves this call unchecked. The CDR3 covers 14 residues. The V gene's germline CDR1 is MNHEY and CDR2 SVGAGI. CDR3: CASSSGQVSAEAFF.

The chain recombines TRBV20-1 with TRBJ1-5; the TCRdb D gene call, TRBD1, has no DNA to confirm it. The CDR3 spans 16 residues. The germline CDR1 and CDR2 sequences are DFQATT and SNEGSKA (reference sequence). The chain's CDR3 is CSASPPGGGLGQPQHF.

V usage is TRBV7-6 and J usage is TRBJ2-2. The V gene's germline CDR1 is SGHVS and CDR2 FNYEAQ. The CDR3 extends over 15 amino acids. The CDR3 sequence: CASSLDGGDTGELFF.

V is TRBV18 and J is TRBJ2-1. Germline CDR1 reads KGHSH; CDR2 reads LQKENI. CDR3 size: 13 residues. The CDR3 here is CASSPTVNNEQFF.

This chain connects TRBV7-3 to TRBJ2-2; TCRdb's D gene call, TRBD1, goes unchecked for lack of DNA. Germline V gene sequence: CDR1 SGHTA, CDR2 FQGTGA. The CDR3 has 13 amino acids. The CDR3 is CASSWDSTGELFF.

The chain is built from TRBV25-1 and TRBJ2-1. CDR3 length equals 14 residues. Germline-derived CDR1 and CDR2 are MGHDK and SYGVNS. The chain's CDR3 is CASSNVGYGNEQFF.

The chain combines TRBV9 with TRBJ2-7; the D call from TCRdb, TRBD1, cannot be confirmed without DNA. Germline CDR1 reads SGDLS; CDR2 reads YYNGEE. The CDR3 runs 15 residues. CDR3 region: CASSVGGRGPYEQYF.

J is TRBJ2-1 and V is TRBV5-5. There are 14 residues in the CDR3. Germline assignment: CDR1 SGHKS and CDR2 YYEKEE (reference sequence). The CDR3 protein is CASSLAYSYNEQFF.

This rearrangement joins TRBV7-8 to TRBJ2-2; the D gene TCRdb calls, TRBD2, cannot be checked with no DNA. CDR1 is SGHVS and CDR2 is FQNEAQ in the germline V gene. The CDR3 is 14 amino acids. CDR3 protein: CASSLGGRSGELFF. Together with reference TRBV7-8 and TRBJ2-2, the CDR3 gives the full variable domain: GAGVSQSPRYKVAKRGQDVALRCDPISGHVSLFWYQQALGQGPEFLTYFQNEAQLDKSGLPSDRFFAERPEGSVSTLKIQRTQQEDSAVYLCASSLGGRSGELFFGEGSRLTVL.

The rearrangement links TRBV19 to TRBJ2-1; checking the TCRdb D call of TRBD1 is not possible without DNA. The V gene's germline CDR1 is LNHDA and CDR2 SQIVND (reference sequence). CDR3 size: 16 residues. Here the CDR3 reads CASSLLAGPRAGEQFF.

This sequence joins TRBV6-4 and TRBJ2-6; as DNA is missing, the TRBD1 call by TCRdb cannot be tested. In germline, CDR1 is MRHNA, CDR2 SNTAGT. The CDR3 loop spans 14 amino acids. This CDR3 reads CASSDGQGANVLTF.

This chain uses TRBV28 with TRBJ2-5; as DNA is missing, the TRBD2 call by TCRdb cannot be tested. The germline CDR1 and CDR2 sequences are MDHEN and SYDVKM. The CDR3 contains 14 residues. The CDR3 is CASDTLAGGETQYF.

This chain's CDR3 is CASWYPTEAFF. This chain connects TRBV6-1 to TRBJ1-1. The CDR3 is made up of 11 amino acids. The V gene's germline CDR1 is MNHNS and CDR2 SASEGT.

The chain combines TRBV12-3 or TRBV12-4 with TRBJ2-1; TCRdb proposes TRBD1, but this gene call is untestable without DNA. CDR3 length equals 14 residues. The CDR3 here is CASSPAGLYNEQFF.

The rearrangement joins TRBV7-9 to TRBJ2-1; the D gene TCRdb calls, TRBD1, cannot be checked with no DNA. CDR3 length equals 14 residues. Germline-derived CDR1 and CDR2 are SEHNR and FQNEAQ (reference sequence). CDR3 loop: CASSPYGKYNEQFF.

The chain links TRBV27 to TRBJ2-7; TCRdb reports TRBD1, a call that lacks DNA to check it against. The CDR3 is 14 residues long. Germline CDR1 and CDR2: MNHEY and SMNVEV (reference sequence). CDR3 loop: CASSWGFASYEQYF.

The chain employs TRBV28 and TRBJ2-7; TCRdb picks TRBD1, but there is no DNA to check that call. The CDR3 totals 14 residues. CDR1 is MDHEN, CDR2 SYDVKM, per germline. Here the CDR3 reads CASSFSGQPYEQYF.

The gene calls are TRBV4-3 and TRBJ2-1. Germline assignment: CDR1 LGHNA and CDR2 YSLEER. The CDR3 length is 14 residues. The CDR3 sequence: CASSQDWLADEQFF.

The chain is built from TRBV5-1 and TRBJ2-3; absent DNA, TCRdb's TRBD2 call cannot be checked. This CDR3 is built from 16 residues. Germline loops: CDR1 SGHRS, CDR2 YFSETQ. CDR3 sequence: CASTPGSGGSTDTQYF.

This chain joins TRBV9 and TRBJ2-7; the D call of TRBD1 rests on TCRdb alone, since no DNA is present to check it. Germline-derived CDR1 and CDR2 are SGDLS and YYNGEE. CDR3 length equals 14 residues. The CDR3 is CASSAGAGVHEQYF.

The chain recombines TRBV21-1 with TRBJ1-1; TCRdb outputs TRBD1, but without DNA this stays unchecked. TRBV21-1 is a pseudogene. This CDR3 comprises 16 residues. CDR3 region: CASSSGGDRLNTEAFF.

This chain links TRBV20-1 with TRBJ2-7; with no DNA, the TCRdb D assignment of TRBD2 cannot be verified. The germline V gene has CDR1 DFQATT and CDR2 SNEGSKA (reference sequence). CDR3 length equals 14 residues. The CDR3: CSADTSGGSYEQYF.

The chain is built from TRBV7-2 and TRBJ2-7. The CDR3 extends over 11 amino acids. CDR1 and CDR2 from the germline V gene are SGHTA and FQGNSA. The CDR3 reads CASSWSYEQYF.